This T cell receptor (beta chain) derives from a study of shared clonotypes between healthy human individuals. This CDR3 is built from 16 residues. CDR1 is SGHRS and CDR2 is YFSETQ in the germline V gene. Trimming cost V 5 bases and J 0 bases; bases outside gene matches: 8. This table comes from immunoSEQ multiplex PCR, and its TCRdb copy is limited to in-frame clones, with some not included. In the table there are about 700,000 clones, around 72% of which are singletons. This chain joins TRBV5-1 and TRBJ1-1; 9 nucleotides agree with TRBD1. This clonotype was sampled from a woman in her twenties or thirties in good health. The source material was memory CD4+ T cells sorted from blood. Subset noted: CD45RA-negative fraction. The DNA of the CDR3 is TGCGCCAGCAGACGAAGGACAGGGGCAATGAACACTGAAGCTTTCTTT. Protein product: CASRRRTGAMNTEAFF.